The rows below give T cell receptor beta chains drawn from one sample of a study of early T cells in non-severe SARS-CoV-2 infection. TCRdb itself ran the 5' RACE reads through MiXCR, one entry per CDR3 protein. The table lists 40,000 to 60,000 distinct CDR3 sequences, about 9.2% of them singletons. Sequenced material: whole blood. These receptors came from an adult who was a healthcare worker with PCR-confirmed SARS-CoV-2 infection or an uninfected control (not recorded which). The CDR3 runs from the conserved cysteine through the conserved F or W. Each record gives: V gene, J gene, D gene, clone size, CDR3 DNA, CDR3 protein. A D gene is named only where the DNA matches it firmly. Rows give clone size only sometimes, using once, few, many, or a class for an expanded clone.

>TRBV27|TRBJ2-5|NA|few
TGTGCCAGCAGTCCGGGATCGTTGGGGGAGACCCAGTACTTC
CASSPGSLGETQYF
>TRBV7-2|TRBJ2-3|NA|NA
TGTGCCAGCAGCGCCTCCACGGATAGTCGGTCCCCAGATACGCAGTATTTT
CASSASTDSRSPDTQYF
>TRBV19|TRBJ2-7|NA|NA
TGTGCCAGTAGCCTAGGGGTGGAGCAGTACTTC
CASSLGVEQYF
>TRBV29-1|TRBJ2-7|NA|many
TGCAGCGTTGGGGGGGCCTCCTACGAGCAGTACTTC
CSVGGASYEQYF
>TRBV6-5|TRBJ2-7|NA|NA
TGTGCCAGCAGTTACTCCCCCAGGACCGAGCAGTACTTC
CASSYSPRTEQYF
>TRBV7-9|TRBJ2-7|NA|many
TGTGCCAGCAGCTCCAATACCCAGGGGACCTACGAGCAGTACTTC
CASSSNTQGTYEQYF
>TRBV15|TRBJ1-2|NA|many
TGTGCCACCAGCAGACTTGGGACCGGGAAGGGCTATGGCTACACCTTC
CATSRLGTGKGYGYTF
>TRBV7-9|TRBJ2-7|NA|few
TGTGCCAGCAGCTTAGGTGAGAACGGGAGTCCTTCCTACGAGCAGTACTTC
CASSLGENGSPSYEQYF
>TRBV3-1|TRBJ2-2|NA|many
TGTGCCAGCAGCTTGGGCCTCGGGGAGCTGTTTTTT
CASSLGLGELFF
>TRBV7-2|TRBJ2-2|TRBD2|few
TGTGCCAGCAGCCCCGGGGCAAGCGGGGGCCCTTCCACCGGGGAGCTGTTTTTT
CASSPGASGGPSTGELFF
>TRBV6-5|TRBJ1-1|NA|once
TGTGCCAGCAGGACCAGGTTGAACACTGAAGCTTTCTTT
CASRTRLNTEAFF
>TRBV20-1|TRBJ2-1|TRBD2|few
TGCAGTGCTAGAGATCTTGATTGGACTAGAAGCAATGAGCAGTTCTTC
CSARDLDWTRSNEQFF
>TRBV2|TRBJ2-5|NA|NA
TGTGCCAGCAGTGAGGTAGAGACCCAGTACTTC
CASSEVETQYF
>TRBV7-9|TRBJ2-7|TRBD1|many
TGTGCCAGCAGCTCCCGGGACAGGGGGGAATACGAGCAGTACTTC
CASSSRDRGEYEQYF
>TRBV7-2|TRBJ2-7|TRBD2|many
TGTGCCAGCAGCTCCATACTAGCGGGAGGTGCCTACGAGCAGTACTTC
CASSSILAGGAYEQYF
>TRBV27|TRBJ2-5|NA|many
TGTGCCAGCAGTATCCGCCCCGGAACGGAGACCCAGTACTTC
CASSIRPGTETQYF
>TRBV30|TRBJ2-1|TRBD2|many
TGTGCCGGGAAATTCTATCCTAGCGGCGAACACAATGAGCAGTTCTTC
CAGKFYPSGEHNEQFF
>TRBV7-3|TRBJ2-1|NA|NA
TGTGCCAGCAGCTTGGACCTCGACAATGAGCAGTTCTTC
CASSLDLDNEQFF
>TRBV29-1|TRBJ2-2|TRBD2|many
TGCAGCGCCAATCCGGGACTAGCGGGAGGGTTCGGAACCGGGGAGCTGTTTTTT
CSANPGLAGGFGTGELFF
>TRBV29-1|TRBJ2-7|NA|few
TGCAGCGTTGGGACTTCCTATCTCAGCTCCTACGAGCAGTACTTC
CSVGTSYLSSYEQYF
>TRBV12-3/TRBV12-4|TRBJ2-1|TRBD1|NA
TGTGCCAGCACCTTGGGACAGGGCTCCTACAATGAGCAGTTCTTC
CASTLGQGSYNEQFF
>TRBV6-5|TRBJ2-4|NA|NA
TGTGCCAGCAGCCTCAGGTTTGGAAAAAACATTCAGTACTTC
CASSLRFGKNIQYF
>TRBV5-6|TRBJ2-1|TRBD2|many
TGTGCCAGCAGCCCGGGAGGCTCCTACAATGAGCAGTTCTTC
CASSPGGSYNEQFF
>TRBV7-2|TRBJ2-7|TRBD2|NA
TGTGCCAGCAACCCTAGCGGGAGTCTTTACGAGCAGTACTTC
CASNPSGSLYEQYF
>TRBV6-2/TRBV6-3|TRBJ1-5|NA|few
TGTGCCAGCAGTCCCCGCCTTCGGCCCCAGCATTTT
CASSPRLRPQHF
>TRBV10-3|TRBJ2-7|NA|NA
TGTGCCATCAGGGAGACAGCTCGACGGGAGCAGTACTTC
CAIRETARREQYF
>TRBV19|TRBJ2-7|NA|many
TGTGCCAGTAGTCTGAAGGACGGTTACGAGCAGTACTTC
CASSLKDGYEQYF
>TRBV20-1|TRBJ1-2|TRBD1|many
TGCAGTGCTAGAGATCAAGGACAGGGTATCTATGGCTACACCTTC
CSARDQGQGIYGYTF
>TRBV5-4|TRBJ2-5|NA|many
TGTGCCAGCAGTTCCCGGACACGGACCCAAGAGACCCAGTACTTC
CASSSRTRTQETQYF
>TRBV12-3/TRBV12-4|TRBJ2-1|TRBD2|few
TGTGCCAGCAGTTTAGGTGGGACTAGGGGTTCCAATGAGCAGTTCTTC
CASSLGGTRGSNEQFF
>TRBV20-1|TRBJ2-1|TRBD2|many
TGCAGTGCTAGAGCGGCACTAGCGGGAGTAGGGAATGAGCAGTTCTTC
CSARAALAGVGNEQFF